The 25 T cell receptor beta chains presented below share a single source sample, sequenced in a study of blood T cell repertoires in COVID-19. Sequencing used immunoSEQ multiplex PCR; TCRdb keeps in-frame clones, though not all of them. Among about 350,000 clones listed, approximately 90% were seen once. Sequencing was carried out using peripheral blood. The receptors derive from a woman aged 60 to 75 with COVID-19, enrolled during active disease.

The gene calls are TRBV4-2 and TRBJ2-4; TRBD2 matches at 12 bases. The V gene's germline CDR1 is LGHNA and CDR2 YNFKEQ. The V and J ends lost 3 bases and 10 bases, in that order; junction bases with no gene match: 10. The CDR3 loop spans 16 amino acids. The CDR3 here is CASSHPQLAGGEIQYF. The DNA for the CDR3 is TGTGCCAGCAGCCACCCTCAACTAGCGGGGGGAGAGATTCAGTACTTC.

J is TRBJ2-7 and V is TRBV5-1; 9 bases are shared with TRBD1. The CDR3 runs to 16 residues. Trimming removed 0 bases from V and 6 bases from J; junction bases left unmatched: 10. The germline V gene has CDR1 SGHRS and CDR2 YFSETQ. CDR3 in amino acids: CASSLEYRTGDSEQYF. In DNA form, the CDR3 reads TGCGCCAGCAGCTTGGAGTATAGGACAGGGGACAGCGAGCAGTACTTC.

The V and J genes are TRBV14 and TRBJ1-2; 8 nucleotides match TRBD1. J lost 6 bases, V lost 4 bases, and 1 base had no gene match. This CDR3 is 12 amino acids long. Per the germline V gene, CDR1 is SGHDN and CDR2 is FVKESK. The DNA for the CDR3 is TGTGCCAGCAGCCCGACAGGGGATGGCTACACCTTC. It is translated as CASSPTGDGYTF.

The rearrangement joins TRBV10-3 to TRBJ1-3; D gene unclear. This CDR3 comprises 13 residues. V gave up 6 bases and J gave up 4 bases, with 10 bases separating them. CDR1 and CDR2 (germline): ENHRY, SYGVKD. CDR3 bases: TGTGCCATCAGATGGGGAGTGGGAAACACCATATATTTT. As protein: CAIRWGVGNTIYF.

The CDR3 DNA follows: TGTGCCAGTAGACCGGGACAGTTAGCAGAGACCCAGTACTTC. The encoded protein is CASRPGQLAETQYF. The chain joins TRBV19 to TRBJ2-5, with TRBD1 matching 7 bases. With 6 bases clipped from V and 4 bases from J, the junction kept 8 bases outside the gene matches. The CDR3 loop spans 14 amino acids. Germline V gene sequence: CDR1 LNHDA, CDR2 SQIVND (reference sequence).

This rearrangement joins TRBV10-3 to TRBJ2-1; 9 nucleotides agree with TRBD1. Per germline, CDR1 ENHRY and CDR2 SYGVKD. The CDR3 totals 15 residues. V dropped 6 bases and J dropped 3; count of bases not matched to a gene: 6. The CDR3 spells CAIRGGTGIYNEQFF. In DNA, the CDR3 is TGTGCCATCAGAGGCGGGACAGGGATCTACAATGAGCAGTTCTTC.

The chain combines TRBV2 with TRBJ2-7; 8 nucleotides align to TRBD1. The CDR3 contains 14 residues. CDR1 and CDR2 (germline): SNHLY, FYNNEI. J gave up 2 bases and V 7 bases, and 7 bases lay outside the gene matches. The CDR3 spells CASNRGTGAYEQYF. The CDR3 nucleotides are TGTGCCAGCAATAGGGGGACAGGAGCCTACGAGCAGTACTTC.

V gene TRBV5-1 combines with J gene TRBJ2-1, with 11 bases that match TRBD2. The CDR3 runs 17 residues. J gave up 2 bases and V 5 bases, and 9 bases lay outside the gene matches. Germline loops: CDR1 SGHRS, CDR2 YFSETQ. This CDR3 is CASSPRLAGPTYNEQFF. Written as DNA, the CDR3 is TGCGCCAGCAGTCCTCGACTAGCGGGACCCACCTACAATGAGCAGTTCTTC.

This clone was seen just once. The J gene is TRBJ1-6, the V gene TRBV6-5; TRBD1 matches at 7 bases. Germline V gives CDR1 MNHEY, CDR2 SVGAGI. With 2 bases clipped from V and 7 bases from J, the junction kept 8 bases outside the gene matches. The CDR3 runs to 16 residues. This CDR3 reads CASSYGGQLPNSPLHF. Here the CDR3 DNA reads TGTGCCAGCAGTTACGGGGGACAGCTACCGAATTCACCCCTCCACTTT.

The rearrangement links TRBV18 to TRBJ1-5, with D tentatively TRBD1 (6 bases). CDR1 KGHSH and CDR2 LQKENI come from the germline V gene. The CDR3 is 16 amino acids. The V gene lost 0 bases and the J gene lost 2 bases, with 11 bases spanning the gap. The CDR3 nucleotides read TGTGCCAGCTCACCACCGGGACACGGGGGCAATCAGCCCCAGCATTTT. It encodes CASSPPGHGGNQPQHF.

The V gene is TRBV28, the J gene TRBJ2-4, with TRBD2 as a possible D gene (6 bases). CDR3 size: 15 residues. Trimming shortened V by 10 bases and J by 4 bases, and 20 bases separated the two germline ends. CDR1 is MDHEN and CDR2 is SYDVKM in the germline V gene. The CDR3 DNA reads TGTGCCACCAATACACTAGCAGAATTTAAAAACATTCAGTACTTC. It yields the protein CATNTLAEFKNIQYF. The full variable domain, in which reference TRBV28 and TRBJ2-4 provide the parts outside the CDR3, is DVKVTQSSRYLVKRTGEKVFLECVQDMDHENMFWYRQDPGLGLRLIYFSYDVKMKEKGDIPEGYSVSREKKERFSLILESASTNQTSMYLCATNTLAEFKNIQYFGAGTRLSVL.

The CDR3 is CASSATGATGYTF. In nucleotides, the CDR3 is TGTGCCAGCAGTGCGACAGGGGCGACTGGCTACACCTTC. The chain links TRBV12-3 or TRBV12-4 to TRBJ1-2, with TRBD1 identical over 8 bases. V lost 5 bases and J lost 7; bases outside the gene matches: 6. This CDR3 is built from 13 residues.

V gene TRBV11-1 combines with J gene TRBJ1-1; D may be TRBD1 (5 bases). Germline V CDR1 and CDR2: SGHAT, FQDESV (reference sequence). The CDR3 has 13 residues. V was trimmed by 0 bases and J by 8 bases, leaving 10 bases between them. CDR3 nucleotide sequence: TGTGCCAGCAGCTTAGCAGGGCAGGGCGAAGCTTTCTTT. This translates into CASSLAGQGEAFF.

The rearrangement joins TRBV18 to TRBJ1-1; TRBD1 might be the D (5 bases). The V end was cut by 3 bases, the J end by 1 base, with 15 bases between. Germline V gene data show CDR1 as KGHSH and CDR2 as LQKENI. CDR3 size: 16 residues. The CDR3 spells CASSPQGRLSNTEAFF. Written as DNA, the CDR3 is TGTGCCAGCTCACCTCAGGGCCGGCTTTCGAACACTGAAGCTTTCTTT.

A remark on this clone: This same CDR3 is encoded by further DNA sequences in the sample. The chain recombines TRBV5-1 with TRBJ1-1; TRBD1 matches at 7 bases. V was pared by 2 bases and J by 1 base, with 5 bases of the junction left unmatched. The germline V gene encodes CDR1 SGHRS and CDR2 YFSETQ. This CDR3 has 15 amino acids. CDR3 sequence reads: CASSFRTGGNTEAFF. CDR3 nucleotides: TGCGCCAGCAGCTTCAGGACAGGTGGGAACACTGAAGCTTTCTTT.

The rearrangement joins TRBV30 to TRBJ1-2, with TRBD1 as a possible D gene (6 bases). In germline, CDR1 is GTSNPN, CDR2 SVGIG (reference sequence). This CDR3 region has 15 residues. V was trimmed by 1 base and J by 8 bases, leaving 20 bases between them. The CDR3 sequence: CAWSGRTGGGGGYTF. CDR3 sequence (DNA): TGTGCCTGGAGTGGAAGGACCGGGGGAGGGGGAGGCTACACCTTC. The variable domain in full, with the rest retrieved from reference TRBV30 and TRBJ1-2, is SQTIHQWPATLVQPVGSPLSLECTVEGTSNPNLYWYRQAAGRGLQLLFYSVGIGQISSEVPQNLSASRPQDRQFILSSKKLLLSDSGFYLCAWSGRTGGGGGYTFGSGTRLTVV.

Written as DNA, the CDR3 is TGTGCCAGCAGAAGACAGGGTTACTATGGCTACACCTTC. Translation: CASRRQGYYGYTF. The chain is built from TRBV6-5 and TRBJ1-2; 7 positions match TRBD1. CDR3 length: 13 residues. Germline CDR1 reads MNHEY; CDR2 reads SVGAGI. Trimming at V came to 6 bases and at J to 3 bases, leaving 4 bases not matched to a gene.

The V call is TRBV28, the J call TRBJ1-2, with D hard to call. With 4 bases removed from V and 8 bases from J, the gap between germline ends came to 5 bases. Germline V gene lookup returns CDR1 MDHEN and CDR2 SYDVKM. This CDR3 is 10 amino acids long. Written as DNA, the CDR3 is TGTGCCAGCAGTTCTAAGGGCTACACCTTC. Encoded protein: CASSSKGYTF.

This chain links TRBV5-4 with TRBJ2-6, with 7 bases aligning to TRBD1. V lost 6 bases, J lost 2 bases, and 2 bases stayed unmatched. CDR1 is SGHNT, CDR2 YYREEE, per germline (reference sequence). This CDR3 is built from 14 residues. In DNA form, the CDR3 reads TGTGCCAGCAACGACAGGGCTGGGGCCAACGTCCTGACTTTC. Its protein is CASNDRAGANVLTF.

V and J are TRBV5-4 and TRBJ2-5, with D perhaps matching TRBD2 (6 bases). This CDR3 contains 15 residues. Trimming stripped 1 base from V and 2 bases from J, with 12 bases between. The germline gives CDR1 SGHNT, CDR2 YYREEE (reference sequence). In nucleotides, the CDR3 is TGTGCCAGCAGCTTGTATCTGGCGGGGCAAGAGACCCAGTACTTC. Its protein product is CASSLYLAGQETQYF. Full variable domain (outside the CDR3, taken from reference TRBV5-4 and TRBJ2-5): ETGVTQSPTHLIKTRGQQVTLRCSSQSGHNTVSWYQQALGQGPQFIFQYYREEENGRGNFPPRFSGLQFPNYSSELNVNALELDDSALYLCASSLYLAGQETQYFGPGTRLLVL.

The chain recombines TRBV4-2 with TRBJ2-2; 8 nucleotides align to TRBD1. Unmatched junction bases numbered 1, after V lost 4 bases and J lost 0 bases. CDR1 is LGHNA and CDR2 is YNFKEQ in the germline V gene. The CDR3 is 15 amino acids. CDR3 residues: CASSRTGPNTGELFF. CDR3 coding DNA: TGTGCCAGCAGCCGGACAGGGCCGAACACCGGGGAGCTGTTTTTT.

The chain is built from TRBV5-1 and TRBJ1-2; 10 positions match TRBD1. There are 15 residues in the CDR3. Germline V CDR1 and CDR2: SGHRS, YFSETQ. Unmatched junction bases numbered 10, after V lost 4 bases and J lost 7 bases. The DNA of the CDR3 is TGCGCCAGCAGCCCCGAAGGACAGGGGGTAGGTGGCTACACCTTC. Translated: CASSPEGQGVGGYTF.

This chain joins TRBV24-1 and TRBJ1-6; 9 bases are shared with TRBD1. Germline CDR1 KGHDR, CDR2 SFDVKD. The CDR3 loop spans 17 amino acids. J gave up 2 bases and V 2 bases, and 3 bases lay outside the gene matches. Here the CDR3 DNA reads TGTGCCACCAGTGATTCACGGGACAGGGCCTATAATTCACCCCTCCACTTT. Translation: CATSDSRDRAYNSPLHF.

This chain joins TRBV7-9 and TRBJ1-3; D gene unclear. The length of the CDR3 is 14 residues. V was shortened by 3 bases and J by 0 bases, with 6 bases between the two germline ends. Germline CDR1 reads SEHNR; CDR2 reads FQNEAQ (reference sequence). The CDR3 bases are TGTGCCAGCAGCTTGAGGTACTCTGGAAACACCATATATTTT. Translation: CASSLRYSGNTIYF. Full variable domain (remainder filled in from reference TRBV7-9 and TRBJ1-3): DTGVSQNPRHKITKRGQNVTFRCDPISEHNRLYWYRQTLGQGPEFLTYFQNEAQLEKSRLLSDRFSAERPKGSFSTLEIQRTEQGDSAMYLCASSLRYSGNTIYFGEGSWLTVV.

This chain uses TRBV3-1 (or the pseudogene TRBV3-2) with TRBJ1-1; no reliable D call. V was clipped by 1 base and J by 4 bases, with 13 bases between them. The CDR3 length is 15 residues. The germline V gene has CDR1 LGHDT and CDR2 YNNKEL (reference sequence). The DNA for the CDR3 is TGTGCCAGCAGCCAAGGTGGACTCCCCAGCACTGAAGCTTTCTTT. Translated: CASSQGGLPSTEAFF.